These T cell receptor beta chains were read from a single sample in a study of response to subunit inactivated influenza vaccine. TCRdb reprocessed the RT-PCR reads with MiXCR, giving one entry per CDR3 protein. Counted here are about 500,000 distinct CDR3 sequences, 16% occurring once; the ten biggest clones make up around 3%. The source was CD4+ T cells sorted from PBMCs, collected 23 months after vaccination. The receptor source for this set is a man aged 45 to 70 who received an inactivated influenza vaccine. CDR3s include the opening cysteine and the closing phenylalanine or tryptophan. Fields, in order: J gene, D gene, clone size, V gene, CDR3 DNA, CDR3 protein. A D gene is named only where the DNA matches it firmly. Not all rows give a size; the values are once, few, many and, for expanded clones, a class.

J: TRBJ1-3; D: .; size: few; V: TRBV9; DNA: TGTGCCAGCAGCGTAGACCGCCAGCGCTCTGGAAACACCATATATTTT; CDR3: CASSVDRQRSGNTIYF
J: TRBJ2-4; D: TRBD1; size: .; V: TRBV5-1; DNA: TGCGCCAGCAGCTCGAGGACAGGGGCAGCCAAAAACATTCAGTACTTC; CDR3: CASSSRTGAAKNIQYF
J: TRBJ1-2; D: .; size: few; V: TRBV7-9; DNA: TGTGCCAGCAATTTGGAGAGGGTAGACGGCTACACCTTC; CDR3: CASNLERVDGYTF
J: TRBJ2-5; D: .; size: few; V: TRBV7-2; DNA: TGTGCCAGCAGCTTAGGAGATAGGACCCAGTACTTC; CDR3: CASSLGDRTQYF
J: TRBJ1-1; D: TRBD1; size: few; V: TRBV5-1; DNA: TGCGCCAGCAGCCCGCGACAGGGGAAGGATACTGAAGCTTTCTTT; CDR3: CASSPRQGKDTEAFF
J: TRBJ2-3; D: TRBD2; size: .; V: TRBV7-9; DNA: TGTGCCAGCAGCTCCCCCCTAGCGGGGCTAGGGGATACGCAGTATTTT; CDR3: CASSSPLAGLGDTQYF
J: TRBJ2-3; D: TRBD2; size: .; V: TRBV7-2; DNA: TGTGCCAGCAGCGCGTCTAGCGGTGCAGATACGCAGTATTTT; CDR3: CASSASSGADTQYF
J: TRBJ2-1; D: .; size: few; V: TRBV4-1; DNA: TGCGCCAGCAGCCGGACCCCCTTCTCCTACAATGAGCAGTTCTTC; CDR3: CASSRTPFSYNEQFF
J: TRBJ2-7; D: TRBD2; size: .; V: TRBV20-1; DNA: TGCAGTGCTAGATCTACTAGCGGGAGGACGTACGAGCAGTACTTC; CDR3: CSARSTSGRTYEQYF
J: TRBJ2-7; D: TRBD1; size: few; V: TRBV6-2/TRBV6-3; DNA: TGTGCCAGCAGTAAACTACAGGGGGCTCCCTACGAGCAGTACTTC; CDR3: CASSKLQGAPYEQYF
J: TRBJ2-5; D: .; size: many; V: TRBV5-1; DNA: TGCGCCAGCAGCTTAAACAGGGCCCAAGAGACCCAGTACTTC; CDR3: CASSLNRAQETQYF
J: TRBJ2-1; D: TRBD2; size: few; V: TRBV4-1; DNA: TGCGCCAGCAGCCTCCGGCTGGGGCGGGGGGCCTCCTACAATGAGCAGTTCTTC; CDR3: CASSLRLGRGASYNEQFF
J: TRBJ2-7; D: .; size: .; V: TRBV6-5; DNA: TGTGCCAGCAGTTACGGGGGCCACGAGCAGTACTTC; CDR3: CASSYGGHEQYF
J: TRBJ2-1; D: TRBD2; size: few; V: TRBV12-3/TRBV12-4; DNA: TGTGCCACCACCGGGACTAGCCCTTGGAATGAGCAGTTCTTC; CDR3: CATTGTSPWNEQFF
J: TRBJ2-5; D: TRBD2; size: many; V: TRBV29-1; DNA: TGCAGCGGTTCCGGGACTAGCGGGAACCCCCAAGAGACCCAGTACTTC; CDR3: CSGSGTSGNPQETQYF
J: TRBJ2-5; D: .; size: few; V: TRBV9; DNA: TGTGCCAGCAGCGTTCTCCAGCAAGAGACCCAGTACTTC; CDR3: CASSVLQQETQYF
J: TRBJ1-3; D: TRBD1; size: .; V: TRBV20-1; DNA: TGCAGTGCTAGACCAGGTCAGGGGGTAAACACCATATATTTT; CDR3: CSARPGQGVNTIYF
J: TRBJ2-7; D: TRBD1; size: few; V: TRBV7-2; DNA: TGTGCCAGCAGCTCTGACAGGGGGCCCTACGAGCAGTACTTC; CDR3: CASSSDRGPYEQYF
J: TRBJ2-1; D: .; size: many; V: TRBV24-1; DNA: TGTGCCACCAGTGATAATCAGGCAGACCGCTCCTACAATGAGCAGTTCTTC; CDR3: CATSDNQADRSYNEQFF
J: TRBJ2-5; D: .; size: few; V: TRBV7-9; DNA: TGTGCCGGCAGCCGCCGCCGCTTGGACAGCGGAGAGACCCAGTACTTC; CDR3: CAGSRRRLDSGETQYF
J: TRBJ2-5; D: TRBD1; size: .; V: TRBV28; DNA: TGTGCCAGCAGGACGACAGGGGGCAAGATGGAGACCCAGTACTTC; CDR3: CASRTTGGKMETQYF
J: TRBJ2-1; D: .; size: .; V: TRBV4-1; DNA: TGCGCCAGCAGCCAAGAAGTTGGTCACTCCTACAATGAGCAGTTCTTC; CDR3: CASSQEVGHSYNEQFF
J: TRBJ2-2; D: .; size: few; V: TRBV4-3; DNA: TGCGCCAGCAGCCAAGGTTTCAACACCGGGGAGCTGTTTTTT; CDR3: CASSQGFNTGELFF
J: TRBJ2-3; D: TRBD2; size: .; V: TRBV20-1; DNA: TGCAGTGGGTCGAAGACTAGCGGGAGCAGAGATACGCAGTATTTT; CDR3: CSGSKTSGSRDTQYF
J: TRBJ2-2; D: TRBD1; size: .; V: TRBV24-1; DNA: TGTGCCACCAGTCCGACAGGGCTGGGGACCGGGGAGCTGTTTTTT; CDR3: CATSPTGLGTGELFF
J: TRBJ1-1; D: TRBD1; size: few; V: TRBV9; DNA: TGTGCCAGCAGCGCTGATAACAGGGGAACCGAAGCTTTCTTT; CDR3: CASSADNRGTEAFF
J: TRBJ1-3; D: .; size: few; V: TRBV11-2; DNA: TGTGCCAGCAGTCGTGGACTTCGGACGAGAATATCCTCTGGAAACACCATATATTTT; CDR3: CASSRGLRTRISSGNTIYF
J: TRBJ2-5; D: .; size: few; V: TRBV2; DNA: TGTGCCAGCAGCGATATCAGGGGGGATCTAGAGACCCAGTACTTC; CDR3: CASSDIRGDLETQYF
J: TRBJ2-2; D: TRBD2; size: .; V: TRBV5-6; DNA: TGTGCCAGCAGCCCCCGACTAGCGGGAGGCCCCCTGACGAACACCGGGGAGCTGTTTTTT; CDR3: CASSPRLAGGPLTNTGELFF
J: TRBJ2-7; D: TRBD1; size: many; V: TRBV5-1; DNA: TGCGCCAGCAGCCACGGACAGGGAGCCTACGAGCAGTACTTC; CDR3: CASSHGQGAYEQYF
J: TRBJ2-2; D: .; size: .; V: TRBV6-5; DNA: TGTGCCAGCATAGGGGCCGGGGAGCTGTTTTTT; CDR3: CASIGAGELFF
J: TRBJ2-7; D: .; size: few; V: TRBV7-8; DNA: TGTGCCAGCAGCTTCTCGTCTAGAACGTACGAGCAGTACTTC; CDR3: CASSFSSRTYEQYF
J: TRBJ2-1; D: .; size: .; V: TRBV6-6; DNA: TGTGCCAGCAGTCCTCCCCCCCGCAATGAGCAGTTCTTC; CDR3: CASSPPPRNEQFF
J: TRBJ2-1; D: TRBD2; size: few; V: TRBV3-1; DNA: TGTGCCAGCAGCCAACTAGCGGGGGGGAATGAGCAGTTCTTC; CDR3: CASSQLAGGNEQFF
J: TRBJ1-3; D: .; size: .; V: TRBV7-2; DNA: TGTGCCAGCAGCCCGCAGGGAGGAGACACCATATATTTT; CDR3: CASSPQGGDTIYF
J: TRBJ2-5; D: TRBD1; size: many; V: TRBV6-1; DNA: TGTGCCAGCAGCACCACAGGGGGACAAGAGACCCAGTACTTC; CDR3: CASSTTGGQETQYF
J: TRBJ1-4; D: TRBD1; size: few; V: TRBV7-2; DNA: TGTGCCAGCAGTAGACAGGGGGCGAATGAAAAACTGTTTTTT; CDR3: CASSRQGANEKLFF
J: TRBJ1-6; D: TRBD1; size: .; V: TRBV28; DNA: TGTGCCAGCACCTTCTTTGGGACAGCCAATTCACCCCTCCACTTT; CDR3: CASTFFGTANSPLHF
J: TRBJ2-2; D: TRBD1; size: few; V: TRBV4-1; DNA: TGCGCCAGCAGCCGGGGACAGGGATTCACCGGGGAGCTGTTTTTT; CDR3: CASSRGQGFTGELFF
J: TRBJ1-2; D: .; size: many; V: TRBV15; DNA: TGTGCCACCAGCAGAGATTTGGCCGCCTATGGCTACACCTTC; CDR3: CATSRDLAAYGYTF
J: TRBJ2-1; D: TRBD2; size: .; V: TRBV3-1; DNA: TGTGCCAGCAGCCCGCCGGGACTAGTTGACTCTGAGCAGTTCTTC; CDR3: CASSPPGLVDSEQFF
J: TRBJ1-5; D: .; size: few; V: TRBV20-1; DNA: TGCAGTGCTAGGTGGACACTTCATAGCAATCAGCCCCAGCATTTT; CDR3: CSARWTLHSNQPQHF